This TCR beta chain originates from a study of blood T cell repertoires in COVID-19 (dated by TCRdb to the early 2020s). Turning to the overall study: The collaborator samples originated in the United States, Italy and Spain and spanned the acute and convalescent phases of COVID-19. Where HLA class I and class II types were available, the types were taken from metadata supplied by the sample provider, not from assay-based typing. The repertoires were released in a freely available public database meant as a resource for research on the immune response to SARS-CoV-2. Nearly every sample came with metadata listing a de-identified subject ID, COVID-19 status, age in years and sex. Subjects who had been exposed to COVID-19, were actively infected with it, or had recovered from it provided the deeply sampled blood TCRbeta repertoires that made up the dataset. The samples were drawn from the first 160 participants of the ongoing ImmuneRACE study and from 950 to 1,500 subjects provided by 6 global collaborators. The prospective study material was composed of cDNA or gDNA derived from T cells, B-cell-depleted T cells, or PBMCs.

Comment on this clone: The specificity of this receptor is unknown. No per-base quality is available; no much larger clone lies one base away.

TCRbeta CDR3 regions were amplified from genomic DNA using the immunoSEQ Assay, a bias-controlled multiplex PCR. Under the source paper's analysis protocol: Within the assay, amplification of reference gene primers was used to estimate how many nucleated cells each sample contained. To quantify the absolute abundance of each unique TCRbeta CDR3 rearrangement, sequence reads were collapsed and filtered. For each sample, productive Simpson clonality was calculated as the square root of Simpson's diversity index across productive rearrangements. Not all clones reach the TCRdb copy of this immuneACCESS table, which keeps in-frame sequences only. Checked studies attribute under half of the gap to unresolved V genes and leave the rest unexplained. That table furnishes V, J and clone size, whereas the DNA furnished D and trimming. The sample has 130,000 or so clones on record, approximately 87% of them singletons. In total, the top ten clones hold around 2.1% of the sample.

Each collaborating institution followed its own protocols to collect whole blood in K2EDTA tubes. For TCRbeta analysis, collaborators shipped samples as frozen whole blood, isolated PBMCs, or DNA extracted from either of those sample types. Points the paper makes about the study in general: Clinical and demographic metadata were provided uncurated, with the amount varying by source and participant.

The CDR3 holds 16 amino acids from the cysteine to the phenylalanine. Only CDR3 DNA is held: 48 bases, read in frame from base 1. Compared with germline, V lacks 6 bases and J lacks 5 bases; bases without a gene match: 14. Per the germline V gene, MNHEY is the CDR1 and SVGEGT is the CDR2. The rearranged chain carries TRBV6-2 or TRBV6-3 and TRBJ2-7, and TRBD1 aligns with 9 junction nucleotides. Specimen: peripheral blood. This TCR came from a man between 65 and 80 years old with active COVID-19. The sequence in DNA is TGTGCCAGCAGCCTCCGTGAAACAGGGGGCTTCCACGAGCAGTACTTC. Its product reads: CASSLRETGGFHEQYF.